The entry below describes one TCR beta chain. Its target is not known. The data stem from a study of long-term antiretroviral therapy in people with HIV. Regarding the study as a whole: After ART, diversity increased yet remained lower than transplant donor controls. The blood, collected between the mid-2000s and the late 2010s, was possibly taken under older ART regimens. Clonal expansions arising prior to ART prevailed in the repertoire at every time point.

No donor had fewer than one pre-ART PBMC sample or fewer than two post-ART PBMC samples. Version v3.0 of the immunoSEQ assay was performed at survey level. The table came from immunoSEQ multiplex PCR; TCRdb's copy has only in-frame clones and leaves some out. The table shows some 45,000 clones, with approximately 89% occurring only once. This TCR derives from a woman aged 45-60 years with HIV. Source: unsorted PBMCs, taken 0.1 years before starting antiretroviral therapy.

The CDR3 region has the DNA TGTGCCATCAGTGAGATCGGGCAGACTAGCACAGATACGCAGTATTTT. Protein product: CAISEIGQTSTDTQYF. The V gene is TRBV10-3, the J gene TRBJ2-3; D remains ambiguous. Trimming stripped 2 bases from V and 0 bases from J, with 12 bases between. The CDR3 extends over 16 amino acids. Germline V gene sequence: CDR1 ENHRY, CDR2 SYGVKD.